This T cell receptor beta chain was retrieved from a study of graft-versus-host responses after intestinal transplantation. TCRdb's table, derived via immunoSEQ multiplex PCR, lists solely in-frame clones and lacks some. The data contain fewer than 100,000 clones, 86% of them singletons. From germline, CDR1 is MGHRA and CDR2 YSYEKL. The CDR3 extends over 12 amino acids. V dropped 0 bases and J dropped 7 bases, with 4 bases sitting between them. The specimen comprised PBMCs, sampled 255 days after intestinal transplant. This clonotype originated in a human patient who received an intestinal transplant, so some T cells may come from the graft donor. V usage is TRBV4-1 and J usage is TRBJ2-1; D is unresolved. The CDR3 protein is CASSQDSNEQFF. The CDR3 bases are TGCGCCAGCAGCCAAGATAGTAATGAGCAGTTCTTC.